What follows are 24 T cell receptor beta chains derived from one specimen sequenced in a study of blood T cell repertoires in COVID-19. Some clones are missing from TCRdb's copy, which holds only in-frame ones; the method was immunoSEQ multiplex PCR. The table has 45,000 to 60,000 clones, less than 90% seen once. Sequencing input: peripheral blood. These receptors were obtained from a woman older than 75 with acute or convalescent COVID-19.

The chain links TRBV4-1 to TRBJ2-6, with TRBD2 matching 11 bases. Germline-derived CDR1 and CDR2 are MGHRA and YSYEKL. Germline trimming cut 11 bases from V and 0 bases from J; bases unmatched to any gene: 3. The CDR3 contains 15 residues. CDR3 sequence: CASSGGHSGANVLTF. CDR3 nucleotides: TGCGCCTCTAGCGGGGGGCACTCTGGGGCCAACGTCCTGACTTTC.

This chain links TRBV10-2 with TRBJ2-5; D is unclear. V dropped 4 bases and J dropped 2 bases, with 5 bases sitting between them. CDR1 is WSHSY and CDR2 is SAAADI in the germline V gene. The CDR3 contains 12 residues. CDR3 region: CASSAIQETQYF. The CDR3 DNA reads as TGCGCCAGCAGTGCCATTCAAGAGACCCAGTACTTC.

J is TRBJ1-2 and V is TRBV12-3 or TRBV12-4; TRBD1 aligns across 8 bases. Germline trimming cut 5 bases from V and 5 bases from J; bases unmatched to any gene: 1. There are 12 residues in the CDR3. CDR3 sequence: CASSGQGYGYTF. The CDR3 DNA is TGTGCCAGCAGTGGACAGGGTTATGGCTACACCTTC.

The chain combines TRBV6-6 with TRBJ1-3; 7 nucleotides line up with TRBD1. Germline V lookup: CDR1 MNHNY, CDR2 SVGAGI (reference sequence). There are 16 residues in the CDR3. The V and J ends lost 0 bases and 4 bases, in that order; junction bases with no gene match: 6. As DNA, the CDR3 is TGTGCCAGCAGTTACTCCTGGCAGGGGGACGGAAACACCATATATTTT. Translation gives CASSYSWQGDGNTIYF.

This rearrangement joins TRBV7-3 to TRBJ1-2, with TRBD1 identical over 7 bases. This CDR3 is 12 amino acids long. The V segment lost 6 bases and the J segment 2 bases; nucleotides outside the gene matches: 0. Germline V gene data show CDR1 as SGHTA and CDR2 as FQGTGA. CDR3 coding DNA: TGTGCCAGCAGGGGACAGAACTATGGCTACACCTTC. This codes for CASRGQNYGYTF.

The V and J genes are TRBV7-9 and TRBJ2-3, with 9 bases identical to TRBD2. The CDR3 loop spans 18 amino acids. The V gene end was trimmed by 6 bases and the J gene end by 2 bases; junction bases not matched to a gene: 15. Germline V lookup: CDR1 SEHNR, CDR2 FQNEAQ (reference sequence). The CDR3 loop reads CASSQSLGIAGVTDTQYF. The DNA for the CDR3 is TGTGCCAGCAGTCAATCGCTTGGTATAGCGGGGGTCACAGATACGCAGTATTTT.

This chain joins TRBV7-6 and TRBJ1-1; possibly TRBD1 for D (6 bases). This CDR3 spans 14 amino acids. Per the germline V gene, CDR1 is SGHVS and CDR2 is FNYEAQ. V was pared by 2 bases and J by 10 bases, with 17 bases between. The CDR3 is CASSLNRDPTGAFF. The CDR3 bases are TGTGCCAGCAGCTTAAACAGGGACCCAACCGGAGCTTTCTTT.

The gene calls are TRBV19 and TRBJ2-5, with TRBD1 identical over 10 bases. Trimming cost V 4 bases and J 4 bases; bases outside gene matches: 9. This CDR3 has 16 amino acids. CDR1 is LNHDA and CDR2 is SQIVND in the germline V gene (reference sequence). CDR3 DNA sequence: TGTGCCAGTAGTACTAGAAGACAGGGGGCTGGAGAGACCCAGTACTTC. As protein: CASSTRRQGAGETQYF.

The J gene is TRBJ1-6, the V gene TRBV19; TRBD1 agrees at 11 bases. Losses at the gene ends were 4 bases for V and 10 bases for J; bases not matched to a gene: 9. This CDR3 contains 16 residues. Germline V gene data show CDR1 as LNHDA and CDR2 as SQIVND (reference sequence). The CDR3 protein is CASSKAGTGGRSPLHF. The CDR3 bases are TGTGCCAGTAGTAAAGCCGGGACAGGGGGTCGCTCACCCCTCCACTTT.

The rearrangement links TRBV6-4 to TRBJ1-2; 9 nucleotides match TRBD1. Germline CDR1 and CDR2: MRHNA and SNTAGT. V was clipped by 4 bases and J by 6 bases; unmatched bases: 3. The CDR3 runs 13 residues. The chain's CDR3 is CASSARQGDGYTF. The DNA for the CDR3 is TGTGCCAGCAGTGCTCGACAGGGGGATGGCTACACCTTC.

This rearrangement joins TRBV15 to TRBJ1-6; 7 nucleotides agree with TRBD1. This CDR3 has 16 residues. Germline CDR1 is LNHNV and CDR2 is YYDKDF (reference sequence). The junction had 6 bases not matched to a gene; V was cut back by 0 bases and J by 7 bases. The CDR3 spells CATSRDLNRGNSPLHF. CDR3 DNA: TGTGCCACCAGCAGAGATCTTAACAGGGGAAATTCACCCCTCCACTTT.

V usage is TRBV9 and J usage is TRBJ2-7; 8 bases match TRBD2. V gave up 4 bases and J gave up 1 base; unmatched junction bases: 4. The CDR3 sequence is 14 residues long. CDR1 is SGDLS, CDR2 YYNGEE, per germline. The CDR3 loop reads CASSQSGGSYEQYF. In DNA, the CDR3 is TGTGCCAGCAGCCAAAGCGGGGGATCCTACGAGCAGTACTTC.

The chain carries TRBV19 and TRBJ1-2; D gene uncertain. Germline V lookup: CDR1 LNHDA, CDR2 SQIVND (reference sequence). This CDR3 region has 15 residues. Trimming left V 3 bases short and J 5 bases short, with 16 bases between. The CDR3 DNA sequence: TGTGCCAGTAGTATGAGGCAGAGCGTAATGTATGGCTACACCTTC. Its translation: CASSMRQSVMYGYTF.

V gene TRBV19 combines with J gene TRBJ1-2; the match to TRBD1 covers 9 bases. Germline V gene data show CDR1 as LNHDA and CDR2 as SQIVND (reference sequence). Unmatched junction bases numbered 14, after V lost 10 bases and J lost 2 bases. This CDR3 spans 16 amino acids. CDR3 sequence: CATRTGEFGRNYGYTF. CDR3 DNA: TGTGCCACCCGGACAGGGGAATTCGGAAGAAACTATGGCTACACCTTC.

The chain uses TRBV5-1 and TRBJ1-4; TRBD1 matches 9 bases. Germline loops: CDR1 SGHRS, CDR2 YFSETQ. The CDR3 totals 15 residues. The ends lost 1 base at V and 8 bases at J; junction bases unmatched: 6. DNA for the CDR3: TGCGCCAGCAGCTTGACAGGGGGCGAGGGAGAAAAACTGTTTTTT. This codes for CASSLTGGEGEKLFF.

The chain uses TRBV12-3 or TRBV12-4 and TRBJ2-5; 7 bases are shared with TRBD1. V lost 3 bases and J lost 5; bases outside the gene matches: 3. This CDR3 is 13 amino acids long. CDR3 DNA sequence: TGTGCCAGCAGTTTTGCCAGGGGGGAGACCCAGTACTTC. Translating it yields CASSFARGETQYF.

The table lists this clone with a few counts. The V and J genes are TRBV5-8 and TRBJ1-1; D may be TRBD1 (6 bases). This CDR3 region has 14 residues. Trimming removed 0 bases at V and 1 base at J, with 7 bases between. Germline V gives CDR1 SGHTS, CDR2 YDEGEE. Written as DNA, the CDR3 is TGTGCCAGCAGCTTGGCGGGACAGAACACTGAAGCTTTCTTT. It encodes CASSLAGQNTEAFF.

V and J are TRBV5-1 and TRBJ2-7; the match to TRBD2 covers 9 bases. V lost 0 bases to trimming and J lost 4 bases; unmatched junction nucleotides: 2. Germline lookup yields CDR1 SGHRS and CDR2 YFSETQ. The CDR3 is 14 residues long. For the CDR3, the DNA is TGCGCCAGCAGCTTGGTCCTAGCGGGGTACGAGCAGTACTTC. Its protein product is CASSLVLAGYEQYF.

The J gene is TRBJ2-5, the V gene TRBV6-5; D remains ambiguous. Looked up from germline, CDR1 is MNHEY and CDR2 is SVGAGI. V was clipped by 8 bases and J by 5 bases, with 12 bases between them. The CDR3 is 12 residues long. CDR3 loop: CASSRSVETQYF. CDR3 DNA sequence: TGTGCCAGCTCCCGGTCTGTGGAGACCCAGTACTTC.

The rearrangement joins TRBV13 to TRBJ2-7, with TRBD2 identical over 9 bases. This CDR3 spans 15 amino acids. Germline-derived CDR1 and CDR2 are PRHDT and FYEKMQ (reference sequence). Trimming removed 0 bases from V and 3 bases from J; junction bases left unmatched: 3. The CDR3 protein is CASSLGPSGDYEQYF. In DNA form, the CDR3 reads TGTGCCAGCAGCTTAGGCCCTAGCGGGGACTACGAGCAGTACTTC.

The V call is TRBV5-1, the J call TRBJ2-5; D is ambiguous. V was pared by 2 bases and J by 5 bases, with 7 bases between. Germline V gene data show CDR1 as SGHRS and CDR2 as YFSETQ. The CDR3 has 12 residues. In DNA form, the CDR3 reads TGCGCCAGCAGCTTCAGTTCGGAGACCCAGTACTTC. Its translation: CASSFSSETQYF.

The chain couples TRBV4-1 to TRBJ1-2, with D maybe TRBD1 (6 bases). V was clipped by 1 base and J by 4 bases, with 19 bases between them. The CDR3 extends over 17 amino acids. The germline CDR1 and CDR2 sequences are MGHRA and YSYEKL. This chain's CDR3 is CASSQVPTGIDVYGYTF. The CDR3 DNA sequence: TGCGCCAGCAGCCAAGTCCCAACAGGGATCGACGTCTATGGCTACACCTTC.

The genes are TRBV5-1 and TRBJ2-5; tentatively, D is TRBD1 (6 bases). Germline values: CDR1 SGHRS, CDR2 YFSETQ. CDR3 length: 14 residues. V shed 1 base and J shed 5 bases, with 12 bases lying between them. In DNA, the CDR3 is TGCGCCAGCAGCTTGACGACAGGACGGGAGACCCAGTACTTC. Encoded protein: CASSLTTGRETQYF.

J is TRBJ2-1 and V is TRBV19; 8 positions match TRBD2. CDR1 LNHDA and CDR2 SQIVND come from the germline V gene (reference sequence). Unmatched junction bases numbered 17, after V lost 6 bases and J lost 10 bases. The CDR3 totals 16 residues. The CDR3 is CASRQYSGDWPGEQFF. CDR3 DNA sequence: TGTGCCAGTAGGCAATATAGCGGGGACTGGCCGGGGGAGCAGTTCTTC.